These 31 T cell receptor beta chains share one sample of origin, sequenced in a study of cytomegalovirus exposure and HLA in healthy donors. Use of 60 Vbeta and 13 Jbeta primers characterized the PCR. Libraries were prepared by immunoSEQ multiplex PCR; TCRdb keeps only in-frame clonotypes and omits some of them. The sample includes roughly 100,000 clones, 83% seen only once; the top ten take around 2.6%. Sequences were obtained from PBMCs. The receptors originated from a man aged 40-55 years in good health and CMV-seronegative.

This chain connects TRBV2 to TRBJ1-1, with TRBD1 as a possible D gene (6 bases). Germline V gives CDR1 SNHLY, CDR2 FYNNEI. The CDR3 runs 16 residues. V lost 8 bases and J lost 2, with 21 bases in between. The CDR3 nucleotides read TGTGCCAGCGGAAGGGACACTAGGCTCCCAAACACTGAAGCTTTCTTT. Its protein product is CASGRDTRLPNTEAFF.

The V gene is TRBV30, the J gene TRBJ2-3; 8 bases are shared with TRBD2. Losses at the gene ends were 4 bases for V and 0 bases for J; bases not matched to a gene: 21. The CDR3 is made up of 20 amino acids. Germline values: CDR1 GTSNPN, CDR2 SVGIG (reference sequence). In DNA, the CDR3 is TGTGCCTGGACCGCGTTCGGGGGGGCTCTTATCGGTCTCAGCACAGATACGCAGTATTTT. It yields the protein CAWTAFGGALIGLSTDTQYF.

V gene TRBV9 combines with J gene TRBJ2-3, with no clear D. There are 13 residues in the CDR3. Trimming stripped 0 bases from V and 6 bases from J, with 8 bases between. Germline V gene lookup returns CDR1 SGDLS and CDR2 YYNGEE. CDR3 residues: CASSVVAADTQYF. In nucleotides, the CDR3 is TGTGCCAGCAGCGTAGTAGCAGCGGATACGCAGTATTTT.

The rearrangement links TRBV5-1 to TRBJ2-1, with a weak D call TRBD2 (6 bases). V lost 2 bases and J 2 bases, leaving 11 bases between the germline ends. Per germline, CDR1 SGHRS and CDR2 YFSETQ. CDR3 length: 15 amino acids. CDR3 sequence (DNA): TGCGCCAGCAGCTTAACCCCGGGAGCCTACAATGAGCAGTTCTTC. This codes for CASSLTPGAYNEQFF.

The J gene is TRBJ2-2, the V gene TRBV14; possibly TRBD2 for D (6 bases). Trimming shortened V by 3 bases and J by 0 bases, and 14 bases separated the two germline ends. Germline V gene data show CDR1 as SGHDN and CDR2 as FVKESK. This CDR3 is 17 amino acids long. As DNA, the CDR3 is TGTGCCAGCAGCCAGGGCCGGGGGTCGACGAACACCGGGGAGCTGTTTTTT. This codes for CASSQGRGSTNTGELFF. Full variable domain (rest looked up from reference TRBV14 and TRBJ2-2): EAGVTQFPSHSVIEKGQTVTLRCDPISGHDNLYWYRRVMGKEIKFLLHFVKESKQDESGMPNNRFLAERTGGTYSTLKVQPAELEDSGVYFCASSQGRGSTNTGELFFGEGSRLTVL.

The CDR3 loop reads CASSSVQGMDTEAFF. CDR3 bases: TGCGCCAGCAGCTCAGTACAGGGGATGGACACTGAAGCTTTCTTT. This sequence joins TRBV5-1 and TRBJ1-1, with TRBD1 identical over 7 bases. Germline V CDR1 and CDR2: SGHRS, YFSETQ. The V gene end was trimmed by 3 bases and the J gene end by 3 bases; junction bases not matched to a gene: 8. The CDR3 is 15 residues long.

The CDR3 spells CASSLGTVEETQYF. In DNA, the CDR3 is TGTGCCAGCAGTCTCGGGACAGTAGAAGAGACCCAGTACTTC. This rearrangement joins TRBV5-5 to TRBJ2-5; TRBD1 matches 7 bases. V trimming: 5 bases; J trimming: 3 bases; junction bases outside the gene matches: 7. This CDR3 has 14 amino acids. The V gene's germline CDR1 is SGHKS and CDR2 YYEKEE (reference sequence).

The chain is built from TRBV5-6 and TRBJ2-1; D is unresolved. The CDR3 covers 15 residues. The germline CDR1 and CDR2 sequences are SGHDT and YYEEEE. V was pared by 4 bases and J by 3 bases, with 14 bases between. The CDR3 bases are TGTGCCAGCAGCCCACTCCTTGCCTACTACAATGAGCAGTTCTTC. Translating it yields CASSPLLAYYNEQFF.

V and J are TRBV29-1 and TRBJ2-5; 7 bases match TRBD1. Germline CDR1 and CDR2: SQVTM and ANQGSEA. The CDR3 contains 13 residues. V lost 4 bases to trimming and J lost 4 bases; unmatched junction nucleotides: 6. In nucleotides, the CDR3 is TGCAGCGTTGGACCGAGACAGGGAGAGACCCAGTACTTC. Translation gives CSVGPRQGETQYF.

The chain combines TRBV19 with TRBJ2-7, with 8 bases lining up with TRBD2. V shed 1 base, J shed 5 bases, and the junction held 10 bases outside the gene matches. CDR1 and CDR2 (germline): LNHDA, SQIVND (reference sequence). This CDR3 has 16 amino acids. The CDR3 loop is CASSIVASGSGDEQYF. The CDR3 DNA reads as TGTGCCAGTAGTATAGTGGCTAGCGGGTCCGGGGACGAGCAGTACTTC.

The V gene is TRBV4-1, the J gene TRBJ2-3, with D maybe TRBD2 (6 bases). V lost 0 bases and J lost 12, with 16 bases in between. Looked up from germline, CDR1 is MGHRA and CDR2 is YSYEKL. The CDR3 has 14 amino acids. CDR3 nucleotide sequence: TGCGCCAGCAGCCAAGAGACGGCGGGGTTGGGCCAGTATTTT. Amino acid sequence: CASSQETAGLGQYF.

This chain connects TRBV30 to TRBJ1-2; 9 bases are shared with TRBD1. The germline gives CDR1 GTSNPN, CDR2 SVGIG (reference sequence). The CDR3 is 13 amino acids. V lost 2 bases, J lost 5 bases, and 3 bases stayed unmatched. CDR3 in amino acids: CAWSPGTGYGYTF. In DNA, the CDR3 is TGTGCCTGGAGTCCTGGGACAGGGTATGGCTACACCTTC.

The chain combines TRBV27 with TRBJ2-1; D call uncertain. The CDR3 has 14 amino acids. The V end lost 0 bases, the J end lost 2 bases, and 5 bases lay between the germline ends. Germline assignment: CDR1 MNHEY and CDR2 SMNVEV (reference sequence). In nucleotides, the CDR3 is TGTGCCAGCAGTTTATCTCTAGCCTACAATGAGCAGTTCTTC. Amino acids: CASSLSLAYNEQFF.

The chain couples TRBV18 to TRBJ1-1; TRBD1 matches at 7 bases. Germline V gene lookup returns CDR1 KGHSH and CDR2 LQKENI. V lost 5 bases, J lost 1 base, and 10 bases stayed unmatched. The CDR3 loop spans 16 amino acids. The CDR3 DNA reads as TGTGCCAGCTCATCTCACATAGGACAGGCGAACACTGAAGCTTTCTTT. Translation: CASSSHIGQANTEAFF.

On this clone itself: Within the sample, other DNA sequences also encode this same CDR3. The CDR3, as DNA: TGCGCCAGCACCCCCCTTGGACAGGGGTACGAGCAGTACTTC. Translating it yields CASTPLGQGYEQYF. The V and J genes are TRBV5-1 and TRBJ2-7; 9 bases are shared with TRBD1. Germline V gives CDR1 SGHRS, CDR2 YFSETQ. V shed 6 bases and J 4 bases; nucleotides not matched to a gene: 8. The CDR3 length is 14 residues.

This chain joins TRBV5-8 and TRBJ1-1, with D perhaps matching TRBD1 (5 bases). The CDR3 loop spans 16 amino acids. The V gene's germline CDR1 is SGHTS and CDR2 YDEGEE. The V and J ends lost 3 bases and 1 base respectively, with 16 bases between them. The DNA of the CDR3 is TGTGCCAGCAGCTACCCGGTCCGACAGAGGAACACTGAAGCTTTCTTT. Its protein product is CASSYPVRQRNTEAFF. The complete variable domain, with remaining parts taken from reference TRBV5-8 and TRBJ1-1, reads EAGVTQSPTHLIKTRGQQATLRCSPISGHTSVYWYQQALGLGLQFLLWYDEGEERNRGNFPPRFSGRQFPNYSSELNVNALELEDSALYLCASSYPVRQRNTEAFFGQGTRLTVV.

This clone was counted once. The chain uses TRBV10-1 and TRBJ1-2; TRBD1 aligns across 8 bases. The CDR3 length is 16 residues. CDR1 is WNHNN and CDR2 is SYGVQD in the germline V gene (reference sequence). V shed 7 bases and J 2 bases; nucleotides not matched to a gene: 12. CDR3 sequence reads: CASTQKGQGLNYGYTF. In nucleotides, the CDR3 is TGCGCCAGCACGCAAAAAGGACAGGGATTAAACTATGGCTACACCTTC.

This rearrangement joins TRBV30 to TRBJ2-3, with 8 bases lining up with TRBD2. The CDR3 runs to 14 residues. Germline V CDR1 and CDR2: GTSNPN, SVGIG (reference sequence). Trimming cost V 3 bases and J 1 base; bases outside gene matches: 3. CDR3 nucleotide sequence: TGTGCCTGGAGACAAGCGGGGGGCACAGATACGCAGTATTTT. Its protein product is CAWRQAGGTDTQYF.

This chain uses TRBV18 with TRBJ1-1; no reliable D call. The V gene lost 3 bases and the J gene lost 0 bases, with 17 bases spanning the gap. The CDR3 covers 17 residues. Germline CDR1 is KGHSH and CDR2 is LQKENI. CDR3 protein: CASSPDSRIFLNTEAFF. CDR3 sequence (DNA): TGTGCCAGCTCACCCGATAGCCGTATTTTTTTGAACACTGAAGCTTTCTTT.

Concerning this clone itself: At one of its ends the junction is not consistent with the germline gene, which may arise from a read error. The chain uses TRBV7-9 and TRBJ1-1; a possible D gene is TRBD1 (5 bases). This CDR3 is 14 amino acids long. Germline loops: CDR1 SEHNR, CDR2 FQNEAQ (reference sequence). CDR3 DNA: TGTTCCAGCAGCTTGTTCGGGGGGGGCACTGAAGCTTTCTTT. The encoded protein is CSSSLFGGGTEAFF.

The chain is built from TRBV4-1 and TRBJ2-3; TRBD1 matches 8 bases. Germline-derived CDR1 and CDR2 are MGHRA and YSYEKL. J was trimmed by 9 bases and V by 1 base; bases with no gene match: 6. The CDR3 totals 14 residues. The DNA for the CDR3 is TGCGCCAGCAGCCAAGTGCAGGGGGCAAGGACGCAGTATTTT. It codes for CASSQVQGARTQYF.

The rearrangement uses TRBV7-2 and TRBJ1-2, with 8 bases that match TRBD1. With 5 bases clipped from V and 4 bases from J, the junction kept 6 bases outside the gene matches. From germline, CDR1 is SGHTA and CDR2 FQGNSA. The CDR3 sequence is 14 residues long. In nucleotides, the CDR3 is TGTGCCAGCAGCCCCAGGGGGCAGACCTATGGCTACACCTTC. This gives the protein CASSPRGQTYGYTF.

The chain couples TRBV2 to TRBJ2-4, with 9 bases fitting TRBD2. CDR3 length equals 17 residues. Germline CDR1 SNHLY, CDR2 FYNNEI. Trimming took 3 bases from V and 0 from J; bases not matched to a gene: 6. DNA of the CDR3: TGTGCCAGCAGTGAGCGGGGGGGATCAATAGCCAAAAACATTCAGTACTTC. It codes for CASSERGGSIAKNIQYF.

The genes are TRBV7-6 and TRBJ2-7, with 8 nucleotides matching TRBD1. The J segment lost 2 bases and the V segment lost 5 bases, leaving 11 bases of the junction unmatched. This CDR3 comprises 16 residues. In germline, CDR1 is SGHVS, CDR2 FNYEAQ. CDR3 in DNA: TGTGCCAGCAGCACTCTAAACAGGGGGAAAACCTACGAGCAGTACTTC. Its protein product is CASSTLNRGKTYEQYF.

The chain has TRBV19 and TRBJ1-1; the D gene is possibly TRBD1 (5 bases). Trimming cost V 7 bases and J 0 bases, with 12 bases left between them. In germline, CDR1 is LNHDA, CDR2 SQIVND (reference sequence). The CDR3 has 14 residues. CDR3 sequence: CASTPQVMNTEAFF. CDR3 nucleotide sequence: TGTGCCAGTACGCCACAGGTTATGAACACTGAAGCTTTCTTT.

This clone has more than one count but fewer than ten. CDR3 DNA: TGTGCCAGTAGTGCTGGACCCGGGGTAACTAATGAAAAACTGTTTTTT. This gives the protein CASSAGPGVTNEKLFF. The chain joins TRBV19 to TRBJ1-4; no firm D call. The CDR3 loop spans 16 amino acids. Germline CDR1 and CDR2: LNHDA and SQIVND (reference sequence). The ends were cut back, 5 bases at V and 1 base at J, with 14 bases in the middle.

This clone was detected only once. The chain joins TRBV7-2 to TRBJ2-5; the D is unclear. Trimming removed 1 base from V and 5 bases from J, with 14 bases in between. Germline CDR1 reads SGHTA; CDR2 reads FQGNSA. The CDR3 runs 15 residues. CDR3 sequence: CASSLDSSDRETQYF. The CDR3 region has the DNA TGTGCCAGCAGCTTAGATTCAAGCGACCGGGAGACCCAGTACTTC.

Written as DNA, the CDR3 is TGTGCCAGCAGTGTACCTAGCGGGGGGGTGGGGACCCAGTACTTC. Protein product: CASSVPSGGVGTQYF. The chain uses TRBV2 and TRBJ2-5; 12 bases are a match to TRBD2. The V segment lost 4 bases and the J segment 7 bases; nucleotides outside the gene matches: 7. CDR3 size: 15 residues. Germline-derived CDR1 and CDR2 are SNHLY and FYNNEI.

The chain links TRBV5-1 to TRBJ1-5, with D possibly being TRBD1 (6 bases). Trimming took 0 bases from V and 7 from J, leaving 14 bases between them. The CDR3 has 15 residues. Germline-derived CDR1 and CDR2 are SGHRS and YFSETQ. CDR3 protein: CASSLDAGARQPQHF. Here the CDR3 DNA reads TGCGCCAGCAGCTTGGATGCAGGGGCCCGGCAGCCCCAGCATTTT.

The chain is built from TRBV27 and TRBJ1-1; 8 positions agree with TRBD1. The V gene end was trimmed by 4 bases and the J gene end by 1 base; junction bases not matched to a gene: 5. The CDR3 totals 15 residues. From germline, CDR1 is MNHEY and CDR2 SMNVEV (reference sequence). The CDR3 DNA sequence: TGTGCCAGCAGTTCCCTCGGGACAGGGAACACTGAAGCTTTCTTT. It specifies CASSSLGTGNTEAFF.

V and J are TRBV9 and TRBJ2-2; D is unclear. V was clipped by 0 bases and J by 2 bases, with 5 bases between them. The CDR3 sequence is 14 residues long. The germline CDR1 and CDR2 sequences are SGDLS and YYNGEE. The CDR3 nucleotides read TGTGCCAGCAGCGTAGTGACTAACACCGGGGAGCTGTTTTTT. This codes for CASSVVTNTGELFF. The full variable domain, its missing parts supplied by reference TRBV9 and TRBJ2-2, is DSGVTQTPKHLITATGQRVTLRCSPRSGDLSVYWYQQSLDQGLQFLIQYYNGEERAKGNILERFSAQQFPDLHSELNLSSLELGDSALYFCASSVVTNTGELFFGEGSRLTVL.